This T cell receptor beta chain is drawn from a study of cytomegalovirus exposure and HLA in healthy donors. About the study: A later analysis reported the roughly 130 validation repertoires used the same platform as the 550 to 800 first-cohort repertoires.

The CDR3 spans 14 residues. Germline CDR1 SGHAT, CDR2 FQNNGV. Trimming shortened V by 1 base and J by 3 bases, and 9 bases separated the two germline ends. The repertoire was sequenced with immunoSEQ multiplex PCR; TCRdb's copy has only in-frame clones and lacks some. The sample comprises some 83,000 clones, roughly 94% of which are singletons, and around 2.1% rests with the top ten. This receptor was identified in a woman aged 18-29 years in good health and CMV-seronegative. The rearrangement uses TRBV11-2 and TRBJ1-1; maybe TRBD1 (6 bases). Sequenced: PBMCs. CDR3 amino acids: CASSLGTAHTEAFF. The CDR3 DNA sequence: TGTGCCAGCAGCTTAGGGACAGCCCACACTGAAGCTTTCTTT.